This T cell receptor (beta chain) was identified in a study of molecular identifiers for immune sequencing clone quantification. General study points: Clonotypes topping 20 RNA copies carried over 99% of effector molecules but under 1% of naive ones. Clone sizes could be underestimated for highly expanded clones when identical TCR molecules share a barcode.

V lost 0 bases and J lost 6, with 15 bases in between. Germline lookup yields CDR1 DFQATT and CDR2 SNEGSKA (reference sequence). The CDR3 is 14 amino acids. CD8+CD4-CCR7+CD45RA+ sorting gave the naive CD8 T cells. This clonotype was seen at least ten times. The antigen is unknown. Previously published methods and listed TCR primers were used for the bulk TCR libraries. TCRdb fed the PCR reads into MiXCR, producing one record per CDR3 protein. The data show 460,000 or so distinct CDR3 sequences, about 21% seen once. This rearrangement joins TRBV20-1 to TRBJ2-7, with D possibly matching TRBD1 (6 bases). The sample consisted of naive CD8+ T cells from blood, with Jurkat cell RNA spiked in. Noted subset: FACS-sorted CD8+CD4-CCR7+CD45RA+ naive T cells. The sequence was obtained from a human donor in good health. Some libraries in this study had Jurkat cell RNA spiked in. As DNA, the CDR3 is TGCAGTGCTAGAGATGGGGGCTGGACCTCCGAGCAGTACTTC. Its translation is CSARDGGWTSEQYF.